The 27 T cell receptor beta chains below all came from one sample that was sequenced in a study of blood T cell repertoires in COVID-19. Using immunoSEQ multiplex PCR, the repertoire was profiled, and TCRdb retains in-frame clones only, with some absent. Here the sample spans more than 85,000 clones, 81% being singletons. The sample consisted of peripheral blood. Receptor source: a man aged 55 to 70 with acute or convalescent COVID-19.

The chain carries TRBV6-5 and TRBJ1-2; a weak D match, TRBD1 (5 bases). Germline CDR1 and CDR2: MNHEY and SVGAGI. With 4 bases removed from V and 10 bases from J, the gap between germline ends came to 19 bases. There are 14 residues in the CDR3. In nucleotides, the CDR3 is TGTGCCAGCAGTTTACGACCCCAGGGTCCGTACTACACCTTC. Translated: CASSLRPQGPYYTF.

On this clone itself: The limits of the CDR3 on the DNA are not certain, so only TCRdb's listed CDR3 is given. The CDR3: CASSFGNGGKAFF. The J gene is TRBJ1-1, the V gene TRBV12-3 or TRBV12-4. The CDR3 sequence runs 13 residues, both termini included.

The chain links TRBV25-1 to TRBJ1-1; 7 nucleotides line up with TRBD1. V was clipped by 0 bases and J by 5 bases; unmatched bases: 0. Germline CDR1 reads MGHDK; CDR2 reads SYGVNS. This CDR3 has 13 amino acids. The CDR3 sequence is CASSEYRGTEAFF. In nucleotides, the CDR3 is TGTGCCAGCAGTGAATACAGGGGGACTGAAGCTTTCTTT.

V is TRBV30 and J is TRBJ1-5; TRBD1 might be the D (5 bases). In germline, CDR1 is GTSNPN, CDR2 SVGIG (reference sequence). The CDR3 is 15 amino acids. The germline V and J ends were trimmed by 1 base and 6 bases, with 16 bases remaining between them. The CDR3 region has the DNA TGTGCCTGGAGTGGAATGGCGAGGGGAGGTCAGCCCCAGCATTTT. This encodes CAWSGMARGGQPQHF.

V gene TRBV27 combines with J gene TRBJ2-7, with TRBD2 matching over 8 bases. Germline V gene sequence: CDR1 MNHEY, CDR2 SMNVEV (reference sequence). The CDR3 length is 15 residues. V lost 5 bases to trimming and J lost 4 bases; unmatched junction nucleotides: 10. The CDR3 coding sequence is TGTGCCAGCAGTCCTGCGGCGGGGGGCGGATACGAGCAGTACTTC. This sequence encodes CASSPAAGGGYEQYF.

The chain uses TRBV5-1 and TRBJ1-1; maybe TRBD1 (6 bases). Germline CDR1 is SGHRS and CDR2 is YFSETQ. The CDR3 has 16 residues. V lost 4 bases and J 11 bases, leaving 27 bases between the germline ends. CDR3 sequence reads: CASSQNRTALIESAFF. CDR3 in DNA: TGCGCCAGCAGCCAAAACAGGACAGCCTTAATTGAGAGCGCTTTCTTT.

V and J are TRBV10-3 and TRBJ1-1, with no clear D. Trimming took 4 bases from V and 5 from J, leaving 14 bases between them. CDR3 size: 14 residues. Germline CDR1 and CDR2: ENHRY and SYGVKD. CDR3 loop: CAISVSPAETEAFF. The DNA of the CDR3 is TGTGCCATCAGTGTAAGCCCGGCGGAAACTGAAGCTTTCTTT.

The CDR3 here is CASSSGQGGVETQYF. The CDR3 region has the DNA TGTGCCAGCAGCTCAGGACAGGGAGGTGTAGAGACCCAGTACTTC. The chain couples TRBV9 to TRBJ2-5, with 8 bases that match TRBD1. Looked up from germline, CDR1 is SGDLS and CDR2 is YYNGEE. The V gene end was trimmed by 4 bases and the J gene end by 4 bases; junction bases not matched to a gene: 9. This CDR3 spans 15 amino acids. The full variable domain, with the rest looked up from reference TRBV9 and TRBJ2-5, is DSGVTQTPKHLITATGQRVTLRCSPRSGDLSVYWYQQSLDQGLQFLIQYYNGEERAKGNILERFSAQQFPDLHSELNLSSLELGDSALYFCASSSGQGGVETQYFGPGTRLLVL.

This CDR3 reads CASSVDRGAYEQYF. DNA of the CDR3: TGTGCCAGCAGCGTGGACAGGGGGGCCTACGAGCAGTACTTC. The chain links TRBV7-2 to TRBJ2-7; 10 bases map to TRBD1. V shed 5 bases and J 2 bases; nucleotides not matched to a gene: 3. CDR1 SGHTA and CDR2 FQGNSA come from the germline V gene. This CDR3 spans 14 amino acids.

The chain links TRBV4-2 to TRBJ2-1; TRBD2 agrees at 15 bases. The CDR3 is made up of 18 amino acids. The germline V gene has CDR1 LGHNA and CDR2 YNFKEQ. The V gene end was trimmed by 3 bases and the J gene end by 4 bases; junction bases not matched to a gene: 7. The CDR3: CASSQAGTSGGTYNEQFF. The CDR3 nucleotides are TGTGCCAGCAGCCAGGCGGGGACTAGCGGGGGGACTTACAATGAGCAGTTCTTC.

This clone was picked up a small number of times. The chain combines TRBV6-5 with TRBJ1-3, with D perhaps matching TRBD1 (6 bases). V was clipped by 8 bases and J by 4 bases, with 18 bases between them. The CDR3 is made up of 15 amino acids. Germline values: CDR1 MNHEY, CDR2 SVGAGI. The CDR3 nucleotides are TGTGCCAGCTGCCCAACTCAGGGGAGAGGAAACACCATATATTTT. It specifies CASCPTQGRGNTIYF.

The CDR3 coding sequence is TGTGCCAGCAGGGGGACGGATAGGGGGCTTTCACCCCTCCACTTT. Its translation: CASRGTDRGLSPLHF. The chain carries TRBV6-5 and TRBJ1-6; TRBD1 aligns across 7 bases. V trimming: 6 bases; J trimming: 9 bases; junction bases outside the gene matches: 11. Germline V gene data show CDR1 as MNHEY and CDR2 as SVGAGI. The length of the CDR3 is 15 residues.

DNA of the CDR3: TGTGCCTCTGAGAGCTCTGGAAACACCATATATTTT. This sequence encodes CASESSGNTIYF. The chain links TRBV6-5 to TRBJ1-3; D ambiguous. CDR3 length: 12 residues. Trimming removed 11 bases at V and 0 bases at J, with 8 bases between. Germline values: CDR1 MNHEY, CDR2 SVGAGI.

The chain has TRBV7-9 and TRBJ1-4; unclear D gene. CDR1 and CDR2 (germline): SEHNR, FQNEAQ (reference sequence). The CDR3 spans 13 residues. The V end was cut by 5 bases, the J end by 10 bases, with 14 bases between. The CDR3 loop is CASSHEGDPKLFF. As DNA, the CDR3 is TGTGCCAGCAGCCACGAGGGAGACCCAAAACTGTTTTTT.

V and J are TRBV19 and TRBJ1-1; TRBD1 is a possible D gene (6 bases). Germline V gives CDR1 LNHDA, CDR2 SQIVND (reference sequence). V gave up 6 bases and J gave up 2 bases, with 16 bases separating them. This CDR3 is 15 amino acids long. In DNA, the CDR3 is TGTGCCAGTAGGACGGACAGCTTGGGAAACACTGAAGCTTTCTTT. The encoded protein is CASRTDSLGNTEAFF.

V and J are TRBV6-5 and TRBJ1-2; 10 bases line up with TRBD1. The CDR3 is made up of 14 amino acids. The ends lost 7 bases at V and 3 bases at J; junction bases unmatched: 5. The germline gives CDR1 MNHEY, CDR2 SVGAGI. CDR3: CASTRDRGDYGYTF. The CDR3 DNA reads TGTGCCAGCACTAGGGACAGGGGTGACTATGGCTACACCTTC.

The rearrangement joins TRBV4-3 to TRBJ1-1; D is possibly TRBD1 (6 bases). V lost 1 base, J lost 1 base, and 16 bases lay in between. This CDR3 region has 17 residues. Germline V gives CDR1 LGHNA, CDR2 YSLEER. This CDR3 is CASSQVYRDIGNTEAFF. The CDR3 DNA is TGCGCCAGCAGCCAAGTTTACAGGGATATTGGGAACACTGAAGCTTTCTTT.

This chain joins TRBV28 and TRBJ1-6, with D possibly TRBD1 on 6 matching bases. The CDR3 covers 15 residues. V lost 3 bases and J lost 4, with 10 bases in between. CDR1 and CDR2 (germline): MDHEN, SYDVKM. The CDR3 region is CASSFTQGYNSPLHF. The CDR3 DNA sequence: TGTGCCAGCAGTTTCACCCAGGGGTATAATTCACCCCTCCACTTT.

This clone was counted only a few times. V is TRBV24-1 and J is TRBJ1-2, with no clear D. Germline V gives CDR1 KGHDR, CDR2 SFDVKD. The CDR3 contains 13 residues. V shed 4 bases and J shed 4 bases, with 9 bases lying between them. The CDR3 here is CATSDATSYGYTF. Written as DNA, the CDR3 is TGTGCCACCAGTGACGCGACAAGCTATGGCTACACCTTC.

The chain recombines TRBV5-1 with TRBJ1-3; D gene ambiguous. Germline V lookup: CDR1 SGHRS, CDR2 YFSETQ. Trimming took 0 bases from V and 4 from J, leaving 8 bases between them. The CDR3 has 14 residues. The CDR3 region has the DNA TGCGCCAGCAGCTTGGCCCCAGGAGGAAACACCATATATTTT. This translates into CASSLAPGGNTIYF.

The V gene is TRBV20-1, the J gene TRBJ2-6; no firm D call. Deletions cut 6 bases from V and 4 bases from J, with 4 bases between. This CDR3 has 11 amino acids. Germline values: CDR1 DFQATT, CDR2 SNEGSKA (reference sequence). CDR3: CSAKGANVLTF. CDR3 nucleotides: TGCAGTGCCAAAGGGGCCAACGTCCTGACTTTC.

The rearrangement joins TRBV10-3 to TRBJ2-1; 7 bases line up with TRBD2. CDR3 length: 14 amino acids. The trim removed 4 bases at V and 5 bases at J, leaving 5 bases unmatched. Looked up from germline, CDR1 is ENHRY and CDR2 is SYGVKD. CDR3 in amino acids: CAISGSRGNNEQFF. Written as DNA, the CDR3 is TGTGCCATCAGTGGCTCGCGGGGGAACAATGAGCAGTTCTTC.

The gene calls are TRBV30 and TRBJ2-3, with 7 nucleotides matching TRBD2. Germline V gene data show CDR1 as GTSNPN and CDR2 as SVGIG (reference sequence). This CDR3 contains 15 residues. With 0 bases clipped from V and 3 bases from J, the junction kept 6 bases outside the gene matches. CDR3 nucleotide sequence: TGTGCCTGGAGTGTCGGTAGCGGGCCAACAGATACGCAGTATTTT. It specifies CAWSVGSGPTDTQYF.

This chain joins TRBV2 and TRBJ2-7; D is perhaps TRBD2 (6 bases). Germline lookup yields CDR1 SNHLY and CDR2 FYNNEI. Trimming removed 3 bases from V and 6 bases from J, with 9 bases in between. The CDR3 sequence is 12 residues long. In DNA form, the CDR3 reads TGTGCCAGCAGTGAGACTAGTGGCGAGCAGTACTTC. Protein sequence: CASSETSGEQYF.

The rearrangement uses TRBV19 and TRBJ1-2; TRBD1 aligns across 7 bases. The CDR3 covers 13 residues. Germline V gene sequence: CDR1 LNHDA, CDR2 SQIVND (reference sequence). The V segment lost 5 bases and the J segment 10 bases; nucleotides outside the gene matches: 10. The CDR3 is CASSFSGQDSYTF. The CDR3 nucleotides are TGTGCCAGTAGTTTCTCAGGACAGGACTCCTACACCTTC.

V is TRBV6-5 and J is TRBJ2-3; a weak D match, TRBD2 (5 bases). This CDR3 region has 14 residues. Trimming removed 7 bases from V and 1 base from J, with 12 bases in between. Germline V gene lookup returns CDR1 MNHEY and CDR2 SVGAGI. This CDR3 reads CASTYNGGTDTQYF. CDR3 DNA: TGTGCCAGCACCTACAACGGGGGCACAGATACGCAGTATTTT.

The chain recombines TRBV19 with TRBJ2-2; D may be TRBD2 (6 bases). V lost 8 bases and J 5 bases, leaving 15 bases between the germline ends. Per germline, CDR1 LNHDA and CDR2 SQIVND (reference sequence). The CDR3 covers 14 residues. The CDR3 region has the DNA TGTGCCAGTGGGCGACTAGGGGTAACCGGGGAGCTGTTTTTT. Translating it yields CASGRLGVTGELFF. Full variable domain (missing parts from reference TRBV19 and TRBJ2-2): DGGITQSPKYLFRKEGQNVTLSCEQNLNHDAMYWYRQDPGQGLRLIYYSQIVNDFQKGDIAEGYSVSREKKESFPLTVTSAQKNPTAFYLCASGRLGVTGELFFGEGSRLTVL.